Listed below are T cell receptor beta chains from one sample, sequenced in a study of cytomegalovirus exposure and HLA in healthy donors. Profiling relied on immunoSEQ multiplex PCR, and the TCRdb table lists in-frame clones only, not all of them. Of 150,000 or so clones in the sample, 82% were seen once. The sample consisted of PBMCs. Source of these receptors: a woman in her 40s in good health and CMV-seronegative. Both conserved end residues are part of each CDR3. The D gene is left open where the match is weak. Not all rows give a size; the values are once, few, many and, for expanded clones, a class.

j_gene	v_gene	d_gene	abundance	CDR3nt	CDR3aa
TRBJ1-5	TRBV6-6	-	-	TGTGCCAGCAGTTCCCCTTATAGCAATCAGCCCCAGCATTTT	CASSSPYSNQPQHF
TRBJ2-7	TRBV28	-	-	TGTGCCAGCAGTTTAACTTACTACGAGCAGTACTTC	CASSLTYYEQYF
TRBJ1-5	TRBV27	TRBD1	-	TGTGCCAGCAGTCCCGACAGGGTTGGACAGCCCCAGCATTTT	CASSPDRVGQPQHF
TRBJ2-2	TRBV19	-	-	TGTGCCAGTAGTATATTAGATGCGGGGACGCCGAACACCGGGGAGCTGTTTTTT	CASSILDAGTPNTGELFF
TRBJ2-3	TRBV15	-	-	TGTGCCACCAGCTCAGTGGGCAGCACAGATACGCAGTATTTT	CATSSVGSTDTQYF
TRBJ1-2	TRBV11-2	TRBD1	once	TGTGCCAGCAGACGGACAGGGGTTTATGGCTACACCTTC	CASRRTGVYGYTF
TRBJ2-1	TRBV28	-	-	TGTGCCAGCAGCCAAACGGGTGCGTCCCCCTACAATGAGCAGTTCTTC	CASSQTGASPYNEQFF
TRBJ1-3	TRBV28	-	-	TGTGCCGGCTCCGGGAGGGCTGGAAACACCATATATTTT	CAGSGRAGNTIYF
TRBJ1-2	TRBV4-3	-	once	TGCGCCAGCAGCCGAGATCGGGGCTATGGCTACACCTTC	CASSRDRGYGYTF
TRBJ2-1	TRBV21-1	-	-	TGTGCCAGCAGCAAAGAGAGCCTCATGGGGGTCGAGGCGGGAGTAGACAATGAGCAGTTCTTC	CASSKESLMGVEAGVDNEQFF
TRBJ2-1	TRBV5-1	-	-	TGCGCCAGCAGCGAAGATACGGGCAATGAGCAGTTCTTC	CASSEDTGNEQFF
TRBJ2-7	TRBV25-1	TRBD2	-	TGTGCCAGCAGTGTAACTAGCGGGGTAACGTACGAGCAGTACTTC	CASSVTSGVTYEQYF
TRBJ2-5	TRBV7-9	TRBD2	-	TGTTCCAGCAGCCTACCGGGGGGGACCCAGTACTTC	CSSSLPGGTQYF
TRBJ2-1	TRBV18	TRBD2	-	TGTGCCAGCTCACTAGGGACTACCTTCGCGAATGAGCAGTTCTTC	CASSLGTTFANEQFF
TRBJ2-7	TRBV7-9	-	-	TGTGCCAGCAACAGAGGGAGCCTCCTTAACGAGCAGTACTTC	CASNRGSLLNEQYF
TRBJ1-1	TRBV7-9	TRBD1	-	TGTGCCAGCAGCGCAAATACAGGGGGCGAAGCTTTCTTT	CASSANTGGEAFF
TRBJ1-1	TRBV7-9	-	-	TGTTCCAGCAGCTTGGAGACTGAAGCTTTCTTT	CSSSLETEAFF
TRBJ2-7	TRBV2	-	-	TGTGCCAGCAGTGATCGGTACGAGCAGTACTTC	CASSDRYEQYF
TRBJ2-7	TRBV9	-	few	TGTGCCAGCAGCGTAGGTCCCGATAGCTCCTACGAGCAGTACTTC	CASSVGPDSSYEQYF
TRBJ2-1	TRBV7-9	-	-	TGTGCCAGCAGGATGGCTGAGCAGTTCTTC	CASRMAEQFF
TRBJ2-5	TRBV4-1	-	-	TGCGCCAGCAGCCGAAGGGAGGCCGCCAGAGAGACCCAGTACTTC	CASSRREAARETQYF
TRBJ1-4	TRBV6-5	TRBD1	-	TGTGCCAGCGACAGACAGGGAGGAAGAGAAAAACTGTTTTTT	CASDRQGGREKLFF
TRBJ1-1	TRBV6-5	-	-	TGTGCCAGTTACACCCGCTACACTGAAGCTTTCTTT	CASYTRYTEAFF
TRBJ1-2	TRBV28	-	once	TGTGCCAGCAGTTTATTGAGTTATGGCTACACCTTC	CASSLLSYGYTF
TRBJ2-7	TRBV7-9	-	once	TGTGCCAGCAGCCCAAGAATTGGACAGCGAGTTTCCTCCTACGAGCAGTACTTC	CASSPRIGQRVSSYEQYF
TRBJ2-2	TRBV10-1	TRBD1	-	TGCGCCAGCAGCCGAGACAGGGGCACCGGGGAGCTGTTTTTT	CASSRDRGTGELFF
TRBJ2-3	TRBV5-4	-	-	TGTGCCAGCATTAAAAGGGGGGGGAGCACAGATACGCAGTATTTT	CASIKRGGSTDTQYF
TRBJ1-5	TRBV27	-	once	TGTGCCAGCAGTTTTCGGCAGGGCTCGTTCATGGATCAGCCCCAGCATTTT	CASSFRQGSFMDQPQHF
TRBJ1-2	TRBV28	TRBD1	-	TGTGCCAGCAGTTCCCGGACAGGGTTATTGTATGGCTACACCTTC	CASSSRTGLLYGYTF
TRBJ2-3	TRBV19	TRBD1	-	TGTGCCAGTAGTATAGGGAGGACAGGAGGCACAGATACGCAGTATTTT	CASSIGRTGGTDTQYF
TRBJ2-7	TRBV18	TRBD1	-	TGTGCCAGCTCACCTTTTACCGACAGGGGCTGGAGCTCCTACGAGCAGTACTTC	CASSPFTDRGWSSYEQYF
TRBJ2-7	TRBV28	TRBD1	-	TGTGCCAGCACCCCTAGGACAGGGGCCTACGAGCAGTACTTC	CASTPRTGAYEQYF
TRBJ1-1	TRBV11-3	-	-	TGTGCCAGCAGCTTAGAGCCGGGCACTGAAGCTTTCTTT	CASSLEPGTEAFF
TRBJ1-1	TRBV7-8	-	-	TGTGCCAGCAGCCCGACTCGTGCTTCTGAAGCTTTCTTT	CASSPTRASEAFF
TRBJ2-1	TRBV6-6	TRBD2	-	TGTGCCAGCAGTTATCGGACTAGCGGGGCCTTGAATGAGCAGTTCTTC	CASSYRTSGALNEQFF
TRBJ2-3	TRBV6-6	-	-	TGTGCCAGCAGTGCGTACTTCGGAGATACGCAGTATTTT	CASSAYFGDTQYF
TRBJ1-5	TRBV5-8	TRBD1	-	TGTGCCAGCAGCTTGACAGGGGGCAATCAGCCCCAGCATTTT	CASSLTGGNQPQHF
TRBJ1-2	TRBV6-6	-	-	TGTGCCAGCAGTACCGTACAGGGAAACTATGGCTACACCTTC	CASSTVQGNYGYTF
TRBJ1-2	TRBV7-8	-	-	TGTGCCAGCAGCTTAAACAGGGTCTCCTATGGCTACACCTTC	CASSLNRVSYGYTF
TRBJ2-7	TRBV2	TRBD1	-	TGTGCCAGCAGCCTTGGGACAGGGAATATTAACGAGCAGTACTTC	CASSLGTGNINEQYF
TRBJ2-3	TRBV11-2	-	once	TGTGCCAGCAGCTTTTCTAGCGACTACACAGATACGCAGTATTTT	CASSFSSDYTDTQYF
TRBJ2-3	TRBV30	TRBD2	-	TGTGCCTGGGGGGAGGGACTAGCGGGAGAAGATACGCAGTATTTT	CAWGEGLAGEDTQYF
TRBJ2-5	TRBV7-6	-	-	TGTGCCAGCAGCTTAGCCTTACAAGAGACCCAGTACTTC	CASSLALQETQYF
TRBJ1-1	TRBV28	-	-	TGTGCCAGCAGTTTGGGCGGGGCGGCTGAAGCTTTCTTT	CASSLGGAAEAFF
TRBJ2-2	TRBV4-3	-	-	TGCGCCAGCAGCCAAGCGGCGGGGCGAGGCACCGGGGAGCTGTTTTTT	CASSQAAGRGTGELFF
TRBJ2-3	TRBV7-2	TRBD2	-	TGTGCCAGCAAGAGGCGGGAGGGCGGAGATACGCAGTATTTT	CASKRREGGDTQYF
TRBJ1-4	TRBV19	TRBD1	-	TGTGCCAGTAGTACCTCCGACAGGGTTAATGAAAAACTGTTTTTT	CASSTSDRVNEKLFF
TRBJ2-7	TRBV28	TRBD2	-	TGTGCCAGCAGTTTATTGGGGCGGGGGGCGACTACCTACGAGCAGTACTTC	CASSLLGRGATTYEQYF
TRBJ1-5	TRBV5-1	-	-	TGCGCCAGCAGGCGGGACGGCATTAGCAATCAGCCCCAGCATTTT	CASRRDGISNQPQHF
TRBJ2-5	TRBV7-8	TRBD2	-	TGTGCCAGCAGCCGGACTAGTCAAGAGACCCAGTACTTC	CASSRTSQETQYF
TRBJ2-7	TRBV5-1	TRBD2	-	TGCGCCAGCAGCAACGGACTAGCGGGAGGGCCTTTCTTGTTCTACGAGCAGTACTTC	CASSNGLAGGPFLFYEQYF
TRBJ2-1	TRBV18	TRBD2	-	TGTGCCAGCTCACCATTTGTCGGTAGCGGGAGGGGAAGCTCCTACAATGAGCAGTTCTTC	CASSPFVGSGRGSSYNEQFF
TRBJ2-1	TRBV6-4	TRBD2	-	TGTGCCAGCAGTTTGCAGATAGCGGGGGGAAATGAGCAGTTCTTC	CASSLQIAGGNEQFF
TRBJ2-5	TRBV4-2	TRBD2	-	TGTGCCAGCAGCCAAAAGCAGGCTAGCGGAGTTCAAGAGACCCAGTACTTC	CASSQKQASGVQETQYF
TRBJ2-5	TRBV7-3	-	once	TGTGCCAGCAGCTTTGGCAGGGAAGAGACCCAGTACTTC	CASSFGREETQYF
TRBJ1-3	TRBV6-6	-	once	TGTGCCAGCAGTTACTTCGGGGGAGGGAACACCATATATTTT	CASSYFGGGNTIYF
TRBJ2-7	TRBV6-1	-	-	TGTGCCAGCAGCGAATTGCGCTACGAGCAGTACTTC	CASSELRYEQYF
TRBJ2-7	TRBV27	-	few	TGTGCCAGCTCCGGGACTTCTTCCTACGAGCAGTACTTC	CASSGTSSYEQYF